This T cell receptor (beta chain) was sequenced during a study of shared clonotypes between healthy human individuals. This clone was seen a handful of times. CDR3 length equals 15 residues. Trimming took off 3 bases at V and 1 base at J, with 11 bases between the two ends. Germline CDR1 SEHNR, CDR2 FQNEAQ (reference sequence). Data came from immunoSEQ multiplex PCR; TCRdb stores just in-frame clones and leaves some out. Here the sample spans fewer than 550,000 clones, 75% to 80% being singletons. The gene calls are TRBV7-9 and TRBJ2-3; D might be TRBD2 (7 bases). This receptor was identified in a woman aged 40 to 49 in good health. Some clones in this sample may be carry-over from other donors' samples. Sequenced input: PBMCs. CDR3 nucleotides: TGTGCCAGCAGCTTGGGAGGGGGGGGCACAGATACGCAGTATTTT. Translated: CASSLGGGGTDTQYF. The whole variable domain, remainder taken from reference TRBV7-9 and TRBJ2-3, is DTGVSQNPRHKITKRGQNVTFRCDPISEHNRLYWYRQTLGQGPEFLTYFQNEAQLEKSRLLSDRFSAERPKGSFSTLEIQRTEQGDSAMYLCASSLGGGGTDTQYFGPGTRLTVL.